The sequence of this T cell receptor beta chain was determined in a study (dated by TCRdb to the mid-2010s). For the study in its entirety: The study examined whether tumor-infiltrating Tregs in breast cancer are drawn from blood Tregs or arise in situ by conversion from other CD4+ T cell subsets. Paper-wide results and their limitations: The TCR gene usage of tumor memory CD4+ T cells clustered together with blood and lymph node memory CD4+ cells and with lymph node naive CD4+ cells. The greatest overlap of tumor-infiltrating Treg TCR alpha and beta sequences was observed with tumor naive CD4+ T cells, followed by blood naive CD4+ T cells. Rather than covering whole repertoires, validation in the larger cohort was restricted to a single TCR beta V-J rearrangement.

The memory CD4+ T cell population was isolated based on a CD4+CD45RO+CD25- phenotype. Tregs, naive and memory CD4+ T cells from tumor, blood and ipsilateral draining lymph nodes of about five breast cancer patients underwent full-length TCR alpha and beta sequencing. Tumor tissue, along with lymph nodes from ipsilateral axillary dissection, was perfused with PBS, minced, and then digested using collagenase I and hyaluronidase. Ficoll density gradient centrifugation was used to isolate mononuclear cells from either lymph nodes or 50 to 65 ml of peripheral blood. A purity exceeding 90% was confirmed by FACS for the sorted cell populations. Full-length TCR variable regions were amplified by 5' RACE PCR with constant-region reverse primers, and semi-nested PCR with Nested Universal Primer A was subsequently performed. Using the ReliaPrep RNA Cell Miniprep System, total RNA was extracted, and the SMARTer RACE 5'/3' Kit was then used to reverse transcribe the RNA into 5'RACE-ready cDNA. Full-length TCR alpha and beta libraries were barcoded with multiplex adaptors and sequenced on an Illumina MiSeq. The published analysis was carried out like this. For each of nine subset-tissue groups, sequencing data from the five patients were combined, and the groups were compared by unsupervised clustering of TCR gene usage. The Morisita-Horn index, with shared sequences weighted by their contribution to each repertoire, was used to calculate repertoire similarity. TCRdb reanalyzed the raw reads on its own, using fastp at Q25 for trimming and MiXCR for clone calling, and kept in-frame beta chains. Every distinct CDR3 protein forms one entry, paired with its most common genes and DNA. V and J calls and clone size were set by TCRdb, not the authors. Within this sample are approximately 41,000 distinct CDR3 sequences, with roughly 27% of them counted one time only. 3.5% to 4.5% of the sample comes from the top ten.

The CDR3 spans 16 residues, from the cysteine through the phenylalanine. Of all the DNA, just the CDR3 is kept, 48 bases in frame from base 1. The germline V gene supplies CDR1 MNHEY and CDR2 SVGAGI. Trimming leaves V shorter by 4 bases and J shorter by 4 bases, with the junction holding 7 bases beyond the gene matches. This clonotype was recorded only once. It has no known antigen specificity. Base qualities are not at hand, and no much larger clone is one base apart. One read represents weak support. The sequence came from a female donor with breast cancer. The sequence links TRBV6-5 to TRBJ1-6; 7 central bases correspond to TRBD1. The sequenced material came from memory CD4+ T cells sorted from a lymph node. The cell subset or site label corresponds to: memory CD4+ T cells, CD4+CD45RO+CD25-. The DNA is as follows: TGTGCCAGCAGTTCCACGGCAGGGGGTTATAATTCACCCCTCCACTTT. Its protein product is CASSSTAGGYNSPLHF.